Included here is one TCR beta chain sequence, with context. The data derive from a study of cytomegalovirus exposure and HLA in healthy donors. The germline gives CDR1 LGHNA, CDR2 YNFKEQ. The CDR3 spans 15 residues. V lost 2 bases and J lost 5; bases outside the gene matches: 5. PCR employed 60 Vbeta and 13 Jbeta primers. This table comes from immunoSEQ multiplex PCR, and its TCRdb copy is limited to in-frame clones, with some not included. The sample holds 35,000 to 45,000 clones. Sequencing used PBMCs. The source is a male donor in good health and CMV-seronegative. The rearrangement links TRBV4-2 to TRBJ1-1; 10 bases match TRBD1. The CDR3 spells CASSQPGQGETEAFF. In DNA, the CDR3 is TGTGCCAGCAGCCAACCCGGACAGGGGGAAACTGAAGCTTTCTTT.